This TCR beta chain was sequenced for a study of cytomegalovirus exposure and HLA in healthy donors. Between the trimmed V and J ends, which lost 1 base and 0 bases, there was a span of 14 bases. Germline CDR1 reads SGHDT; CDR2 reads YYEEEE. This CDR3 comprises 17 residues. PCR involved 60 Vbeta and 13 Jbeta primers. TCRdb's table, derived via immunoSEQ multiplex PCR, lists solely in-frame clones and lacks some. The sample lists about 200,000 clones; 70% to 80% were seen once. This TCR came from a man aged 40-50 years in good health and CMV-seronegative. J is TRBJ2-1 and V is TRBV5-6; D may be TRBD1 (5 bases). The sequencing sample was made of PBMCs. DNA for the CDR3: TGTGCCAGCAGCTTGATTCAGGGCTTCAGCTCCTACAATGAGCAGTTCTTC. It translates to CASSLIQGFSSYNEQFF.